These 13 T cell receptor beta chains share one sample of origin, sequenced in a study of regulatory T cells in long-lasting Graves disease. TCR beta libraries were built with iRepertoire HTBI primers and Arm-PCR of CDR3 regions. TCRdb reprocessed the multiplex PCR reads via MiXCR and lists one record per CDR3 protein. Of hundreds of thousands of distinct CDR3 sequences listed, 16% are singletons. Time point: newly diagnosed GD, antithyroid drugs for less than 3 months. Preparation of the TCR library used RNA extracted from PBMCs. A further study also used this sample, focusing on T cells in Graves' hyperthyroidism and ophthalmopathy.

The input for sequencing was peripheral blood mononuclear cells (PBMCs), taken at new diagnosis, from a patient treated with antithyroid drugs. The receptor source for this set is a man in his forties with Graves disease.

This clonotype was detected ten times or more. The chain recombines TRBV5-1 with TRBJ2-3, with 9 bases matching TRBD2. J gave up 1 base and V 0 bases, and 3 bases lay outside the gene matches. The CDR3 has 16 amino acids. Per the germline V gene, CDR1 is SGHRS and CDR2 is YFSETQ. Written as DNA, the CDR3 is TGCGCCAGCAGCTTGGAGAGGACTAGCGGCACAGATACGCAGTATTTT. Translating it yields CASSLERTSGTDTQYF.

The chain uses TRBV2 and TRBJ1-4; the match to TRBD1 covers 9 bases. The germline CDR1 and CDR2 sequences are SNHLY and FYNNEI. The CDR3 spans 14 residues. The trim removed 6 bases at V and 5 bases at J, leaving 4 bases unmatched. In DNA, the CDR3 is TGTGCCAGCAGCCGGGACAGGGAAAATGAAAAACTGTTTTTT. Amino acids: CASSRDRENEKLFF. Supplemented by reference TRBV2 and TRBJ1-4, the full variable domain reads EPEVTQTPSHQVTQMGQEVILRCVPISNHLYFYWYRQILGQKVEFLVSFYNNEISEKSEIFDDQFSVERPDGSNFTLKIRSTKLEDSAMYFCASSRDRENEKLFFGSGTQLSVL.

Many counts were recorded for this clonotype. The chain links TRBV30 to TRBJ1-3; D remains unclear. The CDR3 consists of 15 residues. V dropped 2 bases and J dropped 0 bases, with 11 bases sitting between them. Per the germline V gene, CDR1 is GTSNPN and CDR2 is SVGIG (reference sequence). The CDR3 is CAWSFGGSSGNTIYF. CDR3 DNA: TGTGCCTGGAGTTTCGGCGGAAGCTCTGGAAACACCATATATTTT.

This chain connects TRBV12-3 or TRBV12-4 to TRBJ2-1; TRBD2 matches 16 bases. V dropped 3 bases and J dropped 14; count of bases not matched to a gene: 13. The CDR3 contains 17 residues. CDR3 amino acids: CASSFKSLGLAGGRKFF. The CDR3 bases are TGTGCCAGCAGTTTCAAGTCCTTGGGACTAGCGGGGGGGCGGAAGTTCTTC.

This clonotype was seen repeatedly, ten times or more. This rearrangement joins TRBV9 to TRBJ1-1; D remains unclear. V lost 5 bases and J 0 bases, leaving 5 bases between the germline ends. CDR3 size: 12 residues. Germline CDR1 is SGDLS and CDR2 is YYNGEE. CDR3 protein: CASSRLNTEAFF. CDR3 DNA: TGTGCCAGCAGTCGGTTGAACACTGAAGCTTTCTTT. Drawing the rest from reference TRBV9 and TRBJ1-1, the complete variable domain is DSGVTQTPKHLITATGQRVTLRCSPRSGDLSVYWYQQSLDQGLQFLIQYYNGEERAKGNILERFSAQQFPDLHSELNLSSLELGDSALYFCASSRLNTEAFFGQGTRLTVV.

In this sample, this clonotype turned up many times. This chain connects TRBV7-2 to TRBJ2-7; TRBD1 might be the D (6 bases). Trimming took 6 bases from V and 0 from J, leaving 15 bases between them. The CDR3 loop spans 15 amino acids. CDR1 is SGHTA, CDR2 FQGNSA, per germline. The CDR3 region has the DNA TGTGCCAGCAGACCTAGTGGGACACCCTCCTACGAGCAGTACTTC. Translating gives CASRPSGTPSYEQYF.

The sample holds a few counts of this clonotype. The chain carries TRBV18 and TRBJ1-5; D possibly corresponds to TRBD1 (6 bases). Germline V gene lookup returns CDR1 KGHSH and CDR2 LQKENI. Trimming cost V 6 bases and J 9 bases, with 18 bases left between them. The CDR3 is 14 residues long. The CDR3 loop reads CASSGTSTIPPQHF. CDR3 bases: TGTGCCAGCTCCGGGACAAGCACTATACCGCCCCAGCATTTT.

This clonotype was recorded at least ten times. The rearrangement joins TRBV28 to TRBJ2-1; D may match TRBD1 or TRBD2 (5 bases each). This CDR3 is built from 13 residues. V dropped 4 bases and J dropped 9 bases, with 13 bases sitting between them. Germline V gene sequence: CDR1 MDHEN, CDR2 SYDVKM. The CDR3 region is CASSSGTTAEQFF. In DNA, the CDR3 is TGTGCCAGCAGTTCCGGGACGACAGCTGAGCAGTTCTTC.

The chain carries TRBV20-1 and TRBJ1-5, with D tentatively TRBD1 (5 bases). The V and J ends lost 2 bases and 6 bases respectively, with 11 bases between them. CDR1 and CDR2 from the germline V gene are DFQATT and SNEGSKA (reference sequence). This CDR3 has 13 amino acids. As DNA, the CDR3 is TGCAGTGCTAGACGTACAGGCCCTCAGCCCCAGCATTTT. This encodes CSARRTGPQPQHF.

The chain links TRBV7-2 to TRBJ2-3, with TRBD2 matching over 7 bases. CDR3 length: 15 amino acids. CDR1 is SGHTA and CDR2 is FQGNSA in the germline V gene. The ends lost 6 bases at V and 4 bases at J; junction bases unmatched: 10. The CDR3 reads CASREGLTSADTQYF. DNA for the CDR3: TGTGCCAGCAGGGAGGGCCTAACTAGCGCAGATACGCAGTATTTT.

This clonotype was observed many times. This chain uses TRBV2 with TRBJ2-7; 8 positions agree with TRBD2. The CDR3 runs to 18 residues. Germline-derived CDR1 and CDR2 are SNHLY and FYNNEI. J gave up 0 bases and V 3 bases, and 13 bases lay outside the gene matches. As DNA, the CDR3 is TGTGCCAGCAGTGATGCTCCCCTCGGGGGGGGAGGCTCCTACGAGCAGTACTTC. Protein sequence: CASSDAPLGGGGSYEQYF. Filled out from reference TRBV2 and TRBJ2-7, the complete variable domain reads EPEVTQTPSHQVTQMGQEVILRCVPISNHLYFYWYRQILGQKVEFLVSFYNNEISEKSEIFDDQFSVERPDGSNFTLKIRSTKLEDSAMYFCASSDAPLGGGGSYEQYFGPGTRLTVT.

This clonotype was seen many times. The chain is built from TRBV18 and TRBJ1-4; tentatively, D is TRBD1 (6 bases). The germline CDR1 and CDR2 sequences are KGHSH and LQKENI. This CDR3 is built from 14 residues. V was cut by 1 base and J by 7 bases, with 10 bases left in between. Written as DNA, the CDR3 is TGTGCCAGCTCACCACAGGGGGTGGCTGAAAAACTGTTTTTT. Translated, it gives CASSPQGVAEKLFF.

To note about this clonotype: Its ends do not fully match the called genes, so a read error is possible. The genes are TRBV12-3 or TRBV12-4 and TRBJ2-3; D not resolved. The CDR3 spans 14 residues. The CDR3 DNA reads as TGCGCCAGCACCCGGACGGCGAGCACAGATACGCAGTATTTT. Protein product: CASTRTASTDTQYF.